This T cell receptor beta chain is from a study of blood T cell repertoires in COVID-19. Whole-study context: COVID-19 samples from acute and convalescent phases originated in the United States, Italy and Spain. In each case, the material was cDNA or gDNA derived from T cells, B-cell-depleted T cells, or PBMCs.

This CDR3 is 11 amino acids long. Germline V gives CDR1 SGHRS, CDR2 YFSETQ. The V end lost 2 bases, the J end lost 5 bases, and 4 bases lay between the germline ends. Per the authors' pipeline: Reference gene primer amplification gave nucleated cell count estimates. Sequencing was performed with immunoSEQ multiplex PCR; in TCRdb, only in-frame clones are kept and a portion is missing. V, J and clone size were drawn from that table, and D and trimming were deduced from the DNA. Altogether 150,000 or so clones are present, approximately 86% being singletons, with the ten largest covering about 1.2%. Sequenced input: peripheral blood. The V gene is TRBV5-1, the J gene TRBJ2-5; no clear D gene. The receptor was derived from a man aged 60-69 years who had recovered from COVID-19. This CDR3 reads CASSFEETQYF. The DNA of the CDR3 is TGCGCCAGCAGCTTTGAGGAGACCCAGTACTTC.